This T cell receptor beta chain was sequenced for a study of identical twins. The table lists this clonotype with a few counts. Its cognate antigen is unknown. TCRdb re-derived calls from the 5' RACE reads in MiXCR, one entry per CDR3 protein. The top ten hold 1.5% to 2% of the sample, which has 750,000 to 950,000 distinct CDR3 sequences, around an eighth seen once. The V and J ends lost 2 bases and 7 bases respectively, with 9 bases between them. Germline assignment: CDR1 SGHRS and CDR2 YFSETQ. This CDR3 has 13 residues. General study results and limits: For monozygotic twins, models underestimated out-of-frame TCR alpha sharing.

Healthy Caucasians, and only they, were the donors. These data were also reused for a study on yellow fever vaccine responses in identical twins.

The sample was PBMCs. This clonotype was obtained from a woman aged 18-29 years in good health. This chain joins TRBV5-1 and TRBJ2-2; no reliable D call. This CDR3 reads CASSFTGVGELFF. CDR3 DNA sequence: TGCGCCAGCAGCTTTACTGGCGTCGGGGAGCTGTTTTTT.